This T cell receptor beta chain was documented in a study of T cells in Graves' hyperthyroidism and ophthalmopathy. Study-wide findings and caveats: Most thyroid clonotypes expanded above 0.001 were also detected in blood.

Stable Graves' hyperthyroidism denoted no ophthalmopathy progression over 18 months. Diagnoses rested on clinical symptoms, serum thyroxine and TRAb, thyroid ultrasound and orbital computed tomography. The PBMCs studied were ones that came from 9 to 10 ml fresh peripheral blood. Amplification yielded TCR beta CDR3 regions, with RNA transcripts as the source. First-round RT-PCR targeting the TCR CDR3 was performed with the HTBI primer set. TCRdb called the multiplex PCR reads again in MiXCR, with one record for every CDR3 protein. Here the sample spans some 420,000 distinct CDR3 sequences, approximately 14% being singletons. The germline V gene encodes CDR1 MDHEN and CDR2 SYDVKM. V was clipped by 3 bases and J by 5 bases; unmatched bases: 16. The CDR3 totals 19 residues. There are many counts of this clonotype. Antigen unknown.

The sequencing input was blood. The receptor's source is a woman aged 18-29 years with Graves' hyperthyroidism. V and J are TRBV28 and TRBJ2-2, with 9 bases matching TRBD1. The CDR3 nucleotides are TGTGCCAGCAGTTTCTCTCCGCCCGGGACAGGGCTTAGAACCGGGGAGCTGTTTTTT. Translating gives CASSFSPPGTGLRTGELFF.